The subject of this entry is one T cell receptor beta chain. Antigen unknown. Sequence at one end of the junction differs from germline and may be a read error. Distinct nucleotide sequences in the sample also encode this CDR3. The table came from immunoSEQ multiplex PCR; TCRdb's copy has only in-frame clones and leaves some out. The top ten hold approximately 7% of the sample, which has under 4,000 clones, 79% seen once. The CDR3 runs 15 residues. CDR1 and CDR2 from the germline V gene are MNHEY and SVGAGI. This record comes from a study of graft-versus-host responses after intestinal transplantation. As for the study in general: Each transplant was multivisceral, liver-intestinal, or isolated intestinal. Anti-thymocyte globulin induction, then tacrolimus and steroids for 3 to 4 years, went to all recipients.

The authors processed graft tissue to release intraepithelial and lamina propria lymphocytes. The study, taken as a whole, reports: In recipient marrow, GvH clones were found, and some appeared first in ileum or blood.

This sequence originates from a human patient who received an intestinal transplant, so some T cells may come from the graft donor. This chain links TRBV6-5 with TRBJ2-1; TRBD2 matches 8 bases. The sample consisted of ileum tissue, taken around 17 and 21 days after intestinal transplantation. The DNA of the CDR3 is TGCGCCAGCATGATGGCGGGGGGACCAAACAATGAGCAGTTCTTC. Amino acids: CASMMAGGPNNEQFF.